This T cell receptor beta chain appears in the sequencing data of a study of blood T cell repertoires in COVID-19. In the study overall: There were acute and convalescent COVID-19 samples, and they came from the United States, Italy and Spain.

Grouping used clinical history reported by participants in a survey and questionnaire. CDR3 length: 14 amino acids. V dropped 5 bases and J dropped 5; count of bases not matched to a gene: 7. Germline CDR1 reads SGHTA; CDR2 reads FQGNSA. Method: immunoSEQ multiplex PCR; TCRdb's copy keeps in-frame clones and lacks some. The data show a few hundred thousand clones, over 80% seen once. This clone has a handful of counts. The chain is built from TRBV7-2 and TRBJ2-5; 8 nucleotides match TRBD2. The source of this sequence is a woman aged 18-29 years who had recovered from COVID-19. The specimen sequenced was PBMCs or T cells enriched from blood (not recorded which). The CDR3 DNA reads as TGTGCCAGCAGCCCCGGGACTAGTTATGAGACCCAGTACTTC. Encoded protein: CASSPGTSYETQYF.